This section outlines one TCR beta chain sequence together with its context. Antigen specificity is unknown. The PCR had 60 Vbeta and 13 Jbeta primers. Study processing details: There were about 80 million unique TCR beta chains by a later count, and some 11 million of them were shared. TCRdb's table, derived via immunoSEQ multiplex PCR, lists solely in-frame clones and lacks some. V, J and clone size are taken as reported in that table, and D and trimming were inferred from the DNA itself. The table includes under 200,000 clones, 84% detected once. This record belongs to a study of cytomegalovirus exposure and HLA in healthy donors. Notes on the study in general: It was reportedly the case that the classifier diagnosed cytomegalovirus status with high specificity and sensitivity. Accurate predictions that matched the HLA-A and HLA-B alleles of most subjects were reportedly made from TCR beta sequences.

Sample: PBMCs. This receptor was obtained from a man aged 25-45 years in good health and CMV-seronegative.

In DNA form, the CDR3 reads TGCGCCAGCAGCTTGTTGTGGTCCGGGACAGGTAACACTGAAGCTTTCTTT. This gives the protein CASSLLWSGTGNTEAFF. The chain joins TRBV5-1 to TRBJ1-1, with TRBD1 matching 8 bases. Trimming at V came to 1 base and at J to 2 bases, leaving 10 bases not matched to a gene. Germline lookup yields CDR1 SGHRS and CDR2 YFSETQ. This CDR3 region has 17 residues.